The sequence of this TCR beta chain was determined in a study of T cells expressing NK-cell markers. Whole-study context: Repertoires of TCR beta were obtained from T cells sorted as CD3+CD56+NKG2C+, CD3+CD56+NKG2C- and CD3+CD56-NKG2C+. Whole-study results and caveats: Six donors had dominant NKG2C+ clonotypes that comprised about 1.0-7.0% of their CD8+ T cells.

UMI-tagged 5'RACE template switching yielded the TCR beta cDNA. After re-calling the 5' RACE reads, TCRdb lists one entry per CDR3 protein, DNA absent. In total, the table holds about 160,000 distinct CDR3 sequences. With regard to this clonotype: Its target is not known.

The CDR3 is 17 amino acids. CDR1 and CDR2 from the germline V gene are MDHEN and SYDVKM. The chain joins TRBV28 to TRBJ2-7; the TCRdb call, TRBD1, lacks DNA for checking. This receptor was taken from a man between 18 and 69 years old in good health. The sequencing input was blood T cells: a sorted CD56 or NKG2C T cell subset, CD4+ or CD8+ T cells, or bulk PBMC T cells (not recorded which). CDR3 sequence: CASSFRVRADRPHEQYF.